Presented here are 4 T cell receptor beta chains from one specimen sequenced in a study of T cell repertoires in cytomegalovirus infection. Via MiXCR, TCRdb re-called the reads, giving one row per CDR3 protein. The table shows roughly 500,000 distinct CDR3 sequences, with around 35% occurring only once. These receptors' targets are unknown. The sequences come from cultured PBMCs, collected from culture after CMV antigen stimulation. These TCRs come from a human donor in good health (CMV status not recorded). Some clones in this sample may be carry-over from other donors' samples.

The chain joins TRBV28 to TRBJ1-2; 9 nucleotides match TRBD1. V gave up 6 bases and J gave up 4 bases; unmatched junction bases: 9. From germline, CDR1 is MDHEN and CDR2 SYDVKM. The CDR3 totals 15 residues. The chain's CDR3 is CASRQQGARAYGYTF. The DNA for the CDR3 is TGTGCCAGCAGGCAACAGGGGGCCCGGGCCTATGGCTACACCTTC.

CDR3 DNA sequence: TGTGCCAGCAGACACCCCAACAATGAGCAGTTCTTC. Translating it yields CASRHPNNEQFF. The chain links TRBV6-2 or TRBV6-3 to TRBJ2-1; D unclear. Germline V gene data show CDR1 as MNHEY and CDR2 as SVGEGT. This CDR3 has 12 amino acids. V lost 6 bases to trimming and J lost 5 bases, with 8 bases between them.

This clonotype was seen more than once but under ten times. The rearrangement uses TRBV7-2 and TRBJ1-2, with D possibly being TRBD1 (5 bases). In germline, CDR1 is SGHTA, CDR2 FQGNSA. CDR3 length: 15 amino acids. V lost 2 bases to trimming and J lost 4 bases, with 14 bases between them. The CDR3 here is CASSLRRGGTYGYTF. CDR3 coding DNA: TGTGCCAGCAGCTTAAGGAGGGGTGGTACCTATGGCTACACCTTC.

The CDR3 region is CASSLWGTGPYEQYF. CDR3 nucleotides: TGTGCCAGCAGTTTATGGGGGACAGGGCCCTACGAGCAGTACTTC. V gene TRBV28 combines with J gene TRBJ2-7; TRBD1 matches at 9 bases. Trimming took 0 bases from V and 2 from J; bases not matched to a gene: 2. CDR1 is MDHEN and CDR2 is SYDVKM in the germline V gene. This CDR3 is built from 15 residues. The whole variable domain, remainder taken from reference TRBV28 and TRBJ2-7, is DVKVTQSSRYLVKRTGEKVFLECVQDMDHENMFWYRQDPGLGLRLIYFSYDVKMKEKGDIPEGYSVSREKKERFSLILESASTNQTSMYLCASSLWGTGPYEQYFGPGTRLTVT.